A selection of T cell receptor beta chains follows, all from one sample in a study of T cell responses to AZD1222 COVID-19 vaccine. The assay was immunoSEQ multiplex PCR, and TCRdb's table has in-frame clones only and misses some. The profile covers 150,000 to 200,000 clones, with around 90% appearing a single time and roughly 0.5% taken by the ten largest. The source material was peripheral blood, sampled on day 0 of AZD1222 vaccination. The source of these receptors is an adult in good health. Both conserved end residues are part of each CDR3. A D gene is named only where the DNA matches it firmly. The size of a clone is reported for some rows only, either as once, few or many, or as a class for expanded clones.

TRBV7-8	TRBJ2-1	-	TRBD2	CASSLGRSGGNNEQFF	TGTGCCAGCAGCTTAGGTCGTTCGGGAGGCAACAATGAGCAGTTCTTC
TRBV10-3	TRBJ1-1	-	TRBD1	CASRGGGTEAFF	TGTGCCTCCAGAGGGGGCGGCACTGAAGCTTTCTTT
TRBV29-1	TRBJ2-1	-	-	CSPRRNNEQFF	TGCAGCCCCCGTCGAAACAATGAGCAGTTCTTC
TRBV2	TRBJ1-2	-	-	CASTLNLYGYTF	TGTGCCAGCACTCTGAATCTGTATGGCTACACCTTC
TRBV9	TRBJ2-2	-	TRBD2	CASSPHSGRNTGELFF	TGTGCCAGCAGCCCGCATAGCGGGAGAAACACCGGGGAGCTGTTTTTT
TRBV2	TRBJ1-1	-	-	CASSERVTTEAFF	TGTGCCAGCAGTGAAAGGGTCACCACTGAAGCTTTCTTT
TRBV2	TRBJ2-4	-	TRBD1	CASSVGQGWEDIQYF	TGTGCCAGCAGTGTGGGACAGGGGTGGGAGGACATTCAGTACTTC
TRBV10-3	TRBJ1-2	-	-	CAISDSDGFYYGYTF	TGTGCCATCAGTGACTCTGATGGGTTTTACTATGGCTACACCTTC
TRBV10-3	TRBJ2-3	-	TRBD2	CAISPGGGKVTDTQYF	TGTGCCATCAGCCCCGGGGGGGGGAAGGTCACAGATACGCAGTATTTT
TRBV15	TRBJ2-5	-	TRBD1	CATSRDRAETQYF	TGTGCCACCAGCAGGGACAGGGCGGAGACCCAGTACTTC
TRBV5-6	TRBJ1-3	-	-	CASSLPDTGYVTRNTIYF	TGTGCCAGCAGCTTGCCCGATACAGGGTATGTTACCCGAAACACCATATATTTT
TRBV24-1	TRBJ2-7	-	TRBD1	CATSEPGQNSLYEQYF	TGTGCCACCAGTGAACCGGGACAGAATAGTCTTTACGAGCAGTACTTC
TRBV2	TRBJ1-1	-	TRBD1	CASSEWDRGLNTEAFF	TGTGCCAGCAGTGAATGGGACAGGGGGTTGAACACTGAAGCTTTCTTT
TRBV28	TRBJ2-3	-	TRBD2	CASSLAGGTDTQYF	TGTGCCAGCAGTTTAGCGGGAGGCACAGATACGCAGTATTTT
TRBV6-1	TRBJ1-2	-	-	CASSEDVRAPFNSYTF	TGTGCCAGCAGTGAAGACGTCAGGGCCCCCTTTAATAGCTACACCTTC
TRBV5-4	TRBJ2-7	-	TRBD2	CASSLIAGEQYF	TGTGCCAGCAGCTTGATAGCGGGGGAGCAGTACTTC
TRBV30	TRBJ1-3	-	TRBD1	CAWSVPTGLNTIYF	TGTGCCTGGAGTGTTCCGACAGGGCTAAACACCATATATTTT
TRBV12-5	TRBJ2-1	once	-	CASGPKDPQSEQFF	TGTGCTAGTGGCCCTAAGGACCCTCAGAGTGAGCAGTTCTTC
TRBV7-9	TRBJ2-1	-	TRBD1	CASSADRGSYNEQFF	TGTGCCAGCAGCGCCGACAGGGGTTCCTACAATGAGCAGTTCTTC
TRBV6-5	TRBJ2-3	-	-	CASSYRGANTDTQYF	TGTGCCAGCAGTTACCGGGGGGCGAATACAGATACGCAGTATTTT
TRBV19	TRBJ1-2	-	-	CASSIPGRGYTF	TGTGCCAGTAGTATTCCCGGGAGAGGCTACACCTTC
TRBV2	TRBJ2-5	-	TRBD2	CASRSTGTGGETQYF	TGTGCCAGCAGATCGACCGGGACGGGAGGGGAGACCCAGTACTTC
TRBV6-2/TRBV6-3	TRBJ1-6	-	-	CASSRPATEPNSPLHF	TGTGCCAGCAGTCGACCCGCCACGGAGCCGAATTCACCCCTCCACTTT
TRBV28	TRBJ1-2	few	-	CASSAESGYTF	TGTGCCAGCAGCGCGGAGAGTGGCTACACCTTC
TRBV18	TRBJ2-7	-	TRBD2	CASSPPGGEQYF	TGTGCCAGCTCACCACCGGGGGGGGAGCAGTACTTC